This paragraph reports one T cell receptor (beta chain). Antigen: not known. Trimming removed 4 bases from V and 0 bases from J, with 16 bases in between. The germline V gene encodes CDR1 SGHRS and CDR2 YFSETQ. The length of the CDR3 is 17 residues. Profiles of TCR beta VDJ and CDR3 were generated from a genomic DNA template. One entry per CDR3 protein, called by TCRdb with MiXCR from the reads. This sample yields approximately 300,000 distinct CDR3 sequences, of which 56% are seen a single time; around 1.2% belongs to the top ten. This sample was included in a study of CD8+CD57+ T cells in acquired aplastic anemia. Whole-study results and caveats: Overlapping CD8+ CDR3 repertoires of patients and controls contained approximately 28 shared sequences.

The authors sequenced patients whose flow cytometry had shown CD8+CD57+ cell expansion. Patients were untreated when blood was sampled. The chain is built from TRBV5-1 and TRBJ1-4; tentative D call: TRBD1 (5 bases). The sequenced sample was sorted CD4+, CD8+, or CD8+CD57+ T cells (not recorded which) from PBMCs. This clonotype was sampled from a human donor with aplastic anemia. Written as DNA, the CDR3 is TGCGCCAGCAGCGCGAGAGGTACGGGGGCAACTAATGAAAAACTGTTTTTT. Translation gives CASSARGTGATNEKLFF.